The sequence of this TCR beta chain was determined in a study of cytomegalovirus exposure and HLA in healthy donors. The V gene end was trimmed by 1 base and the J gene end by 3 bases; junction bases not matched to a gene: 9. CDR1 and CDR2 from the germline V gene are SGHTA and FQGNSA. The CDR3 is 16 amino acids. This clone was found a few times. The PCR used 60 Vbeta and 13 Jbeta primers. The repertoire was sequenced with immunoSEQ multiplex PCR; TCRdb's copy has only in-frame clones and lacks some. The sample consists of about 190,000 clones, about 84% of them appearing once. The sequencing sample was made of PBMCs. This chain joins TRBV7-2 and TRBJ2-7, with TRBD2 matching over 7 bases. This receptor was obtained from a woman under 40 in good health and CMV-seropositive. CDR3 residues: CASSLDGAGVSYEQYF. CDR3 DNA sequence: TGTGCCAGCAGCTTAGACGGGGCGGGGGTGAGCTACGAGCAGTACTTC.